These 22 T cell receptor beta chains came from one sample sequenced in a study of blood T cell repertoires in COVID-19 (dated by TCRdb to 2019 to 2021). The library was obtained by the immunoSEQ multiplex PCR assay. TCRdb limited this immuneACCESS table to in-frame rearrangements with V and J called. A share of clones is missing; checked studies link under half to unresolved V genes, and the rest is unexplained. For this sample there are 90,000 to 100,000 clones; 70% to 85% appear just once. The ten largest clones represent around 12% of the sample. Sequences were obtained from peripheral blood. The receptors originated from a human donor in a cohort sampled during active COVID-19.

The chain employs TRBV3-1 (or the pseudogene TRBV3-2) and TRBJ1-3; D may be TRBD1 (5 bases). This CDR3 region has 16 residues. Looked up from germline, CDR1 is LGHDT and CDR2 is YNNKEL (reference sequence). The V end lost 3 bases, the J end lost 4 bases, and 16 bases lay between the germline ends. The CDR3 bases are TGTGCCAGCAGCCACCGGAAGGGACTCAGAGGAAACACCATATATTTT. This sequence encodes CASSHRKGLRGNTIYF.

The rearrangement joins TRBV6-5 to TRBJ1-5; D not certain. Trimming shortened V by 6 bases and J by 7 bases, and 13 bases separated the two germline ends. Germline CDR1 MNHEY, CDR2 SVGAGI. CDR3 length: 13 residues. The CDR3 region is CASRSGYGQPQHF. The CDR3 DNA is TGTGCCAGCAGGTCGGGGTATGGGCAGCCCCAGCATTTT.

The chain combines TRBV9 with TRBJ2-1; TRBD2 aligns across 9 bases. This CDR3 is built from 15 residues. Losses at the gene ends were 4 bases for V and 5 bases for J; bases not matched to a gene: 7. CDR1 SGDLS and CDR2 YYNGEE come from the germline V gene. CDR3 residues: CASSPPAGGDNEQFF. The CDR3 DNA reads TGTGCCAGCAGCCCCCCAGCGGGGGGTGACAATGAGCAGTTCTTC.

The V call is TRBV7-2, the J call TRBJ2-5; 7 nucleotides line up with TRBD2. In germline, CDR1 is SGHTA, CDR2 FQGNSA. J gave up 3 bases and V 2 bases, and 9 bases lay outside the gene matches. This CDR3 has 16 amino acids. The chain's CDR3 is CASSLLGRGREETQYF. The CDR3 DNA reads TGTGCCAGCAGCTTACTAGGACGGGGGAGGGAAGAGACCCAGTACTTC.

J is TRBJ1-5 and V is TRBV28; TRBD1 might be the D (6 bases). Germline V gene sequence: CDR1 MDHEN, CDR2 SYDVKM. The CDR3 is 15 amino acids. V was shortened by 6 bases and J by 5 bases, with 17 bases between the two germline ends. The CDR3 region is CASRGGQNFHQPQHF. The CDR3 DNA follows: TGTGCCAGCAGGGGCGGACAGAACTTCCATCAGCCCCAGCATTTT. The full variable domain, its missing parts supplied by reference TRBV28 and TRBJ1-5, is DVKVTQSSRYLVKRTGEKVFLECVQDMDHENMFWYRQDPGLGLRLIYFSYDVKMKEKGDIPEGYSVSREKKERFSLILESASTNQTSMYLCASRGGQNFHQPQHFGDGTRLSIL.

The chain employs TRBV28 and TRBJ2-7, with 10 bases fitting TRBD2. The CDR3 contains 15 residues. V lost 3 bases and J lost 5; bases outside the gene matches: 7. Germline V gene sequence: CDR1 MDHEN, CDR2 SYDVKM. The DNA of the CDR3 is TGTGCCAGCAGTTTGCTCGGGACTAGCGATGACGAGCAGTACTTC. This gives the protein CASSLLGTSDDEQYF.

The V call is TRBV14, the J call TRBJ2-1; 7 nucleotides line up with TRBD2. Germline trimming cut 1 base from V and 10 bases from J; bases unmatched to any gene: 4. Germline CDR1 SGHDN, CDR2 FVKESK. The CDR3 consists of 13 residues. The CDR3 spells CASSQGEAGEQFF. The DNA for the CDR3 is TGTGCCAGCAGCCAAGGCGAAGCGGGAGAGCAGTTCTTC.

V is TRBV7-3 and J is TRBJ2-7; 7 bases align to TRBD1. Germline values: CDR1 SGHTA, CDR2 FQGTGA. This CDR3 spans 14 amino acids. After removal of 6 bases from V and 3 bases from J, the junction contained 8 bases not matched to a gene. The CDR3 coding sequence is TGTGCCAGCAGTTTTAACAGGGGTTACTACGAGCAGTACTTC. Its protein is CASSFNRGYYEQYF.

Only a few counts were recorded for this clone. This chain links TRBV4-2 with TRBJ1-3, with 11 bases fitting TRBD1. This CDR3 is 17 amino acids long. CDR1 and CDR2 from the germline V gene are LGHNA and YNFKEQ. The V and J ends lost 4 bases and 0 bases, in that order; junction bases with no gene match: 5. The CDR3 DNA follows: TGTGCCAGCAGCCTTGGGACAGGGGGTTACTCTGGAAACACCATATATTTT. It specifies CASSLGTGGYSGNTIYF.

This clone came up once. The rearrangement uses TRBV7-9 and TRBJ2-1, with a tentative D call TRBD1 (6 bases). Germline CDR1 and CDR2: SEHNR and FQNEAQ (reference sequence). V was trimmed by 3 bases and J by 8 bases, leaving 14 bases between them. The CDR3 consists of 14 residues. The CDR3 nucleotides are TGTGCCAGCAGCTTTCCTACTAGGGGGTATGAGCAGTTCTTC. This encodes CASSFPTRGYEQFF.

The genes are TRBV25-1 and TRBJ2-5, with D perhaps matching TRBD1 (6 bases). The CDR3 is 17 amino acids. Per germline, CDR1 MGHDK and CDR2 SYGVNS. V was cut by 2 bases and J by 1 base, with 17 bases left in between. The CDR3 spells CASSEPLIRGIQETQYF. In nucleotides, the CDR3 is TGTGCCAGCAGTGAACCCCTCATCAGGGGTATCCAAGAGACCCAGTACTTC.

V is TRBV6-1 and J is TRBJ1-2, with D possibly matching TRBD1 (6 bases). Looked up from germline, CDR1 is MNHNS and CDR2 is SASEGT. Trimming took 2 bases from V and 1 from J, leaving 14 bases between them. This CDR3 is 16 amino acids long. The CDR3 sequence: CASSEKRTAYNYGYTF. The CDR3 DNA follows: TGTGCCAGCAGTGAAAAGAGGACAGCTTATAACTATGGCTACACCTTC.

This clone was seen a handful of times. The chain is built from TRBV7-6 and TRBJ2-7; D might be TRBD2 (5 bases). The CDR3 extends over 14 amino acids. V shed 6 bases and J shed 4 bases, with 16 bases lying between them. Germline CDR1 and CDR2: SGHVS and FNYEAQ. CDR3 in DNA: TGTGCCAGCAGTTATCGACGAAGCGGTTACGAGCAGTACTTC. It is translated as CASSYRRSGYEQYF.

The chain is built from TRBV2 and TRBJ2-3; 11 bases fit TRBD1. The CDR3 extends over 17 amino acids. Germline CDR1 is SNHLY and CDR2 is FYNNEI. J lost 3 bases, V lost 6 bases, and 11 bases had no gene match. In DNA, the CDR3 is TGTGCCAGCAGATACCCCAAGGACAGGGGGCGGACAGATACGCAGTATTTT. Amino acids: CASRYPKDRGRTDTQYF. Together with reference TRBV2 and TRBJ2-3, the CDR3 gives the full variable domain: EPEVTQTPSHQVTQMGQEVILRCVPISNHLYFYWYRQILGQKVEFLVSFYNNEISEKSEIFDDQFSVERPDGSNFTLKIRSTKLEDSAMYFCASRYPKDRGRTDTQYFGPGTRLTVL.

The genes are TRBV9 and TRBJ2-7, with D possibly matching TRBD2 (6 bases). Germline CDR1 is SGDLS and CDR2 is YYNGEE. The CDR3 is made up of 13 amino acids. V was trimmed by 1 base and J by 6 bases, leaving 11 bases between them. The CDR3 nucleotides are TGTGCCAGCAGCGTAAGGCAGGGAGGCGAGCAGTACTTC. This sequence encodes CASSVRQGGEQYF. Filled out from reference TRBV9 and TRBJ2-7, the complete variable domain reads DSGVTQTPKHLITATGQRVTLRCSPRSGDLSVYWYQQSLDQGLQFLIQYYNGEERAKGNILERFSAQQFPDLHSELNLSSLELGDSALYFCASSVRQGGEQYFGPGTRLTVT.

V and J are TRBV5-4 and TRBJ2-5, with 7 bases fitting TRBD1. V was pared by 0 bases and J by 2 bases, with 7 bases of the junction left unmatched. CDR3 size: 16 residues. The germline CDR1 and CDR2 sequences are SGHNT and YYREEE (reference sequence). In DNA form, the CDR3 reads TGTGCCAGCAGCTTGGAGGGAAGCAGGGGGCAAGAGACCCAGTACTTC. Its translation: CASSLEGSRGQETQYF.

In its sample, this clone was seen once. The rearrangement joins TRBV9 to TRBJ1-1; the match to TRBD1 covers 8 bases. The CDR3 runs 14 residues. The V gene's germline CDR1 is SGDLS and CDR2 YYNGEE. Germline trimming cut 4 bases from V and 5 bases from J; bases unmatched to any gene: 7. This CDR3 reads CASSTSTGETEAFF. The CDR3 DNA reads TGTGCCAGCAGCACATCGACAGGGGAGACTGAAGCTTTCTTT.

The rearrangement links TRBV4-1 to TRBJ2-3; TRBD2 aligns across 10 bases. Germline V CDR1 and CDR2: MGHRA, YSYEKL. The CDR3 contains 16 residues. The junction had 4 bases not matched to a gene; V was cut back by 4 bases and J by 0 bases. CDR3 protein: CASSPLTSGSTDTQYF. CDR3 nucleotides: TGCGCCAGCAGCCCCTTGACTAGCGGGAGCACAGATACGCAGTATTTT.

The chain has TRBV6-5 and TRBJ1-2; 12 bases map to TRBD1. There are 12 residues in the CDR3. Germline V gene sequence: CDR1 MNHEY, CDR2 SVGAGI. The ends lost 10 bases at V and 8 bases at J; junction bases unmatched: 5. The CDR3 DNA follows: TGTGCCACCCTCGGGACAGGGGGCGGCTACACCTTC. It encodes CATLGTGGGYTF.

The chain is built from TRBV5-4 and TRBJ2-2, with 8 bases matching TRBD1. The junction had 9 bases not matched to a gene; V was cut back by 4 bases and J by 4 bases. CDR1 and CDR2 from the germline V gene are SGHNT and YYREEE (reference sequence). The CDR3 totals 16 residues. The DNA for the CDR3 is TGTGCCAGCAGCCAAGGGGACAGGCGCAGCACCGGGGAGCTGTTTTTT. Protein: CASSQGDRRSTGELFF.

The CDR3 loop is CASSQGWRGGYEQYF. The CDR3 DNA is TGTGCCAGCAGCCAAGGTTGGAGGGGGGGGTACGAGCAGTACTTC. This chain connects TRBV4-2 to TRBJ2-7; tentatively, D is TRBD2 (7 bases). V was shortened by 1 base and J by 4 bases, with 14 bases between the two germline ends. Germline CDR1 LGHNA, CDR2 YNFKEQ. This CDR3 has 15 residues.

This clone was seen a single time. The chain employs TRBV18 and TRBJ2-4; 10 nucleotides align to TRBD1. Trimming removed 5 bases from V and 8 bases from J; junction bases left unmatched: 9. This CDR3 contains 15 residues. Germline V gene sequence: CDR1 KGHSH, CDR2 LQKENI. The CDR3, as DNA: TGTGCCAGCTCAGTGGACAGGGGGAGTTGGGACATTCAGTACTTC. It encodes CASSVDRGSWDIQYF.